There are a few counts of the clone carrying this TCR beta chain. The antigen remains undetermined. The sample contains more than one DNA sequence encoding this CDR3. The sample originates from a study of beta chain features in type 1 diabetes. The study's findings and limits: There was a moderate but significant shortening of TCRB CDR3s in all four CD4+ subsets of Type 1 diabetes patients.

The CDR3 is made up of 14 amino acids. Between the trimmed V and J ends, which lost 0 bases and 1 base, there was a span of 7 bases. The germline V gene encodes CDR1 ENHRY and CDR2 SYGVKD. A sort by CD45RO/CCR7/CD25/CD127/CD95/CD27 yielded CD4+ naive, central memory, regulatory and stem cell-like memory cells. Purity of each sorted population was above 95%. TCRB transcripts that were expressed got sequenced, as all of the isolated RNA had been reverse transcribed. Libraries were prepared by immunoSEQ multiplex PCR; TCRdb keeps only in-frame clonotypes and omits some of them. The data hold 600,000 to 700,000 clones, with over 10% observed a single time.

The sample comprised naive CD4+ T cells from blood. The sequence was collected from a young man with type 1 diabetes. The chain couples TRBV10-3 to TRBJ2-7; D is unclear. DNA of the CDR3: TGTGCCATCAGTGAGTCGGGTTCTTCCTACGAGCAGTACTTC. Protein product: CAISESGSSYEQYF.